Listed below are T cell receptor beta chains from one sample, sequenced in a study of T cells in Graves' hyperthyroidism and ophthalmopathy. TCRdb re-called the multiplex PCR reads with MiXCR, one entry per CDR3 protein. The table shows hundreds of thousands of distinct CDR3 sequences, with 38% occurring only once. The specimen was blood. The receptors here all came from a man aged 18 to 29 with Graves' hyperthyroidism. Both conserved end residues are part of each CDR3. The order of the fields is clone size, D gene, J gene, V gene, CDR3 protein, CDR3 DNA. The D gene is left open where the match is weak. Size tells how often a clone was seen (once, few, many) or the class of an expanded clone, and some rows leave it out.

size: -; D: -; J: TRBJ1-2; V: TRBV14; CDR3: CASSQATGSNYGYTF; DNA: TGTGCCAGCAGCCAAGCGACCGGATCGAACTATGGCTACACCTTC
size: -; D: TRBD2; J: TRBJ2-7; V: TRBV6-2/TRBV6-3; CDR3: CASSYSSTSGSIDEQYF; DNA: TGTGCCAGCAGTTACTCCTCCACTAGCGGGAGTATCGACGAGCAGTACTTC
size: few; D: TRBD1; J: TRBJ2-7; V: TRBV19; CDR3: CASSIAAPGTGNHEQYF; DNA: TGTGCCAGTAGTATAGCCGCCCCCGGGACAGGCAACCACGAGCAGTACTTC
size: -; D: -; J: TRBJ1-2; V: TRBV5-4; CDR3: CASSSGLEWGYTF; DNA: TGTGCCAGCAGCTCCGGACTTGAATGGGGCTACACCTTC
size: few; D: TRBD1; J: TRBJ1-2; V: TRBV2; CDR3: CASNPLRQGRNGYTF; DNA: TGTGCCAGCAACCCTTTAAGACAGGGGAGAAATGGCTACACCTTC
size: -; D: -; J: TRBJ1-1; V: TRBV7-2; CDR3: CASSWGDRWATEAFF; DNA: TGTGCCAGCAGTTGGGGGGATCGCTGGGCCACTGAAGCTTTCTTT
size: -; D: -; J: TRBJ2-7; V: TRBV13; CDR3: CAGSFAGSSYEQYF; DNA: TGTGCCGGCAGCTTCGCGGGGAGCTCCTACGAGCAGTACTTC
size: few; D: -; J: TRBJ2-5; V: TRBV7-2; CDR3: CASSLEWADETQYF; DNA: TGTGCCAGCAGCTTAGAGTGGGCTGACGAGACCCAGTACTTC
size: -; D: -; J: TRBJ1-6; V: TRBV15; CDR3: CATSRDRTVHF; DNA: TGTGCCACCAGCAGAGATCGGACAGTCCACTTT
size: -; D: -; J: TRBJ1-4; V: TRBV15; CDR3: CATSTVQGEAEKLFF; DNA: TGTGCCACCAGCACAGTACAGGGTGAGGCGGAAAAACTGTTTTTT
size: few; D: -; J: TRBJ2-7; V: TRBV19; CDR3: CASSMGRPVPWIYEQYF; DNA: TGTGCCAGTAGTATGGGCAGACCTGTCCCCTGGATCTACGAGCAGTACTTC
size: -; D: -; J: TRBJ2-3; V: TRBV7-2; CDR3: CASSLDYDNTQYF; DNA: TGTGCCAGCAGCCTGGACTACGATAATACGCAGTATTTT
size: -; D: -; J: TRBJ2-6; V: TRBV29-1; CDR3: CSVDLGGTGVNVLTF; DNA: TGCAGCGTCGACTTGGGAGGTACTGGGGTCAACGTCCTGACTTTC
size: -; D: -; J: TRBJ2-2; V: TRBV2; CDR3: CASSGRASRTGELFF; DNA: TGTGCCAGCAGTGGTCGGGCTAGTCGGACCGGGGAGCTGTTTTTT
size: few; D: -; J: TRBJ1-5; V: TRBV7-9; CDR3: CASSRDTSNQPQHF; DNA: TGTGCCAGCAGCCGGGACACCAGCAATCAGCCCCAGCATTTT
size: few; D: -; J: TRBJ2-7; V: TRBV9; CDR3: CASSVSTGEADEQYF; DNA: TGTGCCAGCAGCGTAAGCACGGGAGAGGCCGACGAGCAGTACTTC
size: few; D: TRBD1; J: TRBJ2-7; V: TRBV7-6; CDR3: CASSLNRGDEQYF; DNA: TGTGCCAGCAGCTTGAACAGGGGGGACGAGCAGTACTTC
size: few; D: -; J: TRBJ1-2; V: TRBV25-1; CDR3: CAPDQVGGYTF; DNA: TGTGCCCCAGACCAGGTGGGGGGCTACACCTTC
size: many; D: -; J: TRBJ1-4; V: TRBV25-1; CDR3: CASSEYGPGDNEKLFF; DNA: TGTGCCAGCAGTGAATACGGGCCAGGGGACAATGAAAAACTGTTTTTT
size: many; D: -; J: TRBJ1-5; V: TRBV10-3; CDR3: CASSPFSNQPQHF; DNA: TGTGCCAGCAGTCCCTTCAGCAATCAGCCCCAGCATTTT
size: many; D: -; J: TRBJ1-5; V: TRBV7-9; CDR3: CASSAGSNQPQHF; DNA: TGTGCCAGCAGTGCAGGCAGCAATCAGCCCCAGCATTTT
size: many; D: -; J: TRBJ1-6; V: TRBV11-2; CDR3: CASSVDSLDPLHF; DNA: TGTGCCAGCAGCGTGGACAGTCTGGACCCCCTCCACTTT
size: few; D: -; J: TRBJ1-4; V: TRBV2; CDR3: CASSEALADIQNEKLFF; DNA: TGTGCCAGCAGTGAAGCGCTTGCGGACATTCAAAATGAAAAACTGTTTTTT
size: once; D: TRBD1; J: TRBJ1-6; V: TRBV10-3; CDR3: CAINTGTAFNSPLHF; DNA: TGTGCCATCAATACCGGGACAGCTTTTAATTCACCCCTCCACTTT
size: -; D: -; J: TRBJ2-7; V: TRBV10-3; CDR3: CASSKRQAMAYEQYF; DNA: TGTGCCAGCAGTAAACGACAGGCAATGGCCTACGAGCAGTACTTC
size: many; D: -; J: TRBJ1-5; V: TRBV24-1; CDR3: CATQSQGRQPQHF; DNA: TGTGCCACCCAATCCCAGGGTCGCCAGCCCCAGCATTTT
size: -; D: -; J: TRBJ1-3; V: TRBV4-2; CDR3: CASSQEAGTTDTIYF; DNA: TGTGCCAGCAGCCAAGAAGCGGGAACTACGGACACCATATATTTT
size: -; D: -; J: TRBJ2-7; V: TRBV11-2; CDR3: CASSQENEQYF; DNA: TGCGCCAGCAGCCAAGAGAACGAGCAGTACTTC
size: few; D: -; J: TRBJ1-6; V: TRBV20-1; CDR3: CSARDRQVRPLHF; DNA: TGCAGTGCTAGAGATCGCCAGGTCAGACCCCTCCACTTT
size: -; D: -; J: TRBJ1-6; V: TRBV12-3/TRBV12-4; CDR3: CASSLIGGSPLHF; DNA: TGTGCCAGCAGTTTAATCGGGGGATCACCCCTCCACTTT
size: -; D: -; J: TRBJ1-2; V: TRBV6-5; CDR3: CASSWTAGYGYTF; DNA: TGTGCCAGCAGTTGGACCGCCGGCTATGGCTACACCTTC
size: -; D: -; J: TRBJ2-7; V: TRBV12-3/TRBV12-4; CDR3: CASRVEDEQYF; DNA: TGTGCCAGCAGAGTTGAGGACGAGCAGTACTTC
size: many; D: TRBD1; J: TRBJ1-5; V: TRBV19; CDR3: CASRAGQGFNQPQHF; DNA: TGTGCCAGTAGGGCGGGACAGGGATTCAATCAGCCCCAGCATTTT
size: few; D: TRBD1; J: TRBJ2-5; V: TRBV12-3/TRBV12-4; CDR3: CASSMDRGEQETQYF; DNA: TGTGCCAGCAGTATGGACAGGGGAGAGCAAGAGACCCAGTACTTC
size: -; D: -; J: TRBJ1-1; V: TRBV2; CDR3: CASSDPKRMTVNTEAFF; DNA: TGTGCCAGCAGTGATCCGAAGAGGATGACAGTGAACACTGAAGCTTTCTTT
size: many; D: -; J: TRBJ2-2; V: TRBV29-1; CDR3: CSVEIPNTGELFF; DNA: TGCAGCGTTGAAATACCCAACACCGGGGAGCTGTTTTTT
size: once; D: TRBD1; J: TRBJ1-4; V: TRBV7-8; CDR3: CASSPTGGGDRAEKLFF; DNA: TGTGCCAGCAGTCCAACAGGGGGTGGGGACCGCGCTGAAAAACTGTTTTTT
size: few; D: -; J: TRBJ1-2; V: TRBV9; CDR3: CASSVGTGGYRGYTF; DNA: TGTGCCAGCAGCGTAGGAACAGGAGGGTATCGCGGCTACACCTTC
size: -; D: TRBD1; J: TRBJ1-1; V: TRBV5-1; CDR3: CASSLEAGGGLGAEAFF; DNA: TGCGCCAGCAGCTTGGAGGCAGGGGGGGGATTGGGCGCTGAAGCTTTCTTT
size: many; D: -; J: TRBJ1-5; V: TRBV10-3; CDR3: CAISESEQPQHF; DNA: TGTGCCATCAGTGAGTCGGAACAGCCCCAGCATTTT
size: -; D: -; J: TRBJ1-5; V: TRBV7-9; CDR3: CASSSSHGQHEHF; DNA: TGTGCCAGCAGCTCCAGCCACGGGCAGCACGAGCATTTT
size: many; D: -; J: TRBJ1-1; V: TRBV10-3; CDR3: CAISEGGGWNTEAFF; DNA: TGTGCCATCAGTGAGGGAGGAGGGTGGAACACTGAAGCTTTCTTT
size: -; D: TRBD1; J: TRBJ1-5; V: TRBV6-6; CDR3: CARPAGTGNQPQHF; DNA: TGTGCCAGACCGGCCGGGACAGGGAATCAGCCCCAGCATTTT
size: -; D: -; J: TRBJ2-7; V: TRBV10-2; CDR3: CASTWVSGYEQYF; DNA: TGTGCCAGCACCTGGGTTTCTGGATACGAGCAGTACTTC
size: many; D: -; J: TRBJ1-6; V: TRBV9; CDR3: CASGGVMANSPLHF; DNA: TGTGCCAGCGGGGGGGTTATGGCTAATTCACCCCTCCACTTT
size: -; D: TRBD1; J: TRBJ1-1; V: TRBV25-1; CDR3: CASSYGQAGLVSEAFF; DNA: TGTGCCAGCAGTTACGGACAGGCCGGTTTGGTATCTGAAGCTTTCTTT
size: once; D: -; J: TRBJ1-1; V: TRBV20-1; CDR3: CSARASPGAGDTEAFF; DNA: TGCAGTGCTAGAGCGTCGCCAGGGGCGGGCGACACTGAAGCTTTCTTT
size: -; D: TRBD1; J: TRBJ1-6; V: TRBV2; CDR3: CDGGTGGSPLHF; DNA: TGTGACGGGGGGACAGGAGGTTCACCCCTCCACTTT